The TCR beta chain under discussion was sequenced for a study of blood T cells in healthy people across ages. Findings of the study overall: Naive CD4+ cells and diversity were both higher in long-lived donors than in aged donors. Those diversity estimates obtained from one million T cells were thought to be underestimates.

A note on this clonotype: The antigen is undetermined.

Healthy Russian Caucasian donors spanned ages roughly 6 to 90 years. A second about 7 to 11 cycle PCR used barcoded and J-beta primers. All cDNA molecules were each tagged by a template-switch adaptor with 12 random nucleotides. TCRdb fed the 5' RACE reads into MiXCR, producing one record per CDR3 protein. Among about 1.4 million distinct CDR3 sequences listed, approximately 59% were seen once. This clonotype was obtained from a man younger than 35 in good health. Sequences were obtained from blood.

CDR3: CASSLDAELFHEQYF. The CDR3 region has the DNA TGCGCCAGCAGCTTGGATGCGGAGTTGTTCCACGAGCAGTACTTC. The rearrangement uses TRBV5-1 and TRBJ2-7; D is undetermined. The CDR3 covers 15 residues. V was shortened by 0 bases and J by 5 bases, with 15 bases between the two germline ends. The V gene's germline CDR1 is SGHRS and CDR2 YFSETQ.